This TCR beta chain was observed in a study of cytomegalovirus exposure and HLA in healthy donors. Study in general: Genotyping showed less than 85% of 350 to 400 donors falling in the Caucasian-associated ancestry cluster. Whole-study results and caveats: One variant, a missense change in DCLRE1C, was linked in a later analysis to TCR beta V- and J-gene trimming.

V lost 2 bases and J 3 bases, leaving 10 bases between the germline ends. The CDR3 is made up of 15 amino acids. Germline V CDR1 and CDR2: ENHRY, SYGVKD. In regard to this clone: Antigen: not known.

PCR was performed using 60 Vbeta and 13 Jbeta primers. The protocol was immunoSEQ multiplex PCR, while the TCRdb copy is restricted to in-frame clones and leaves out a portion. This table has over 90,000 clones, approximately 79% appearing once. The sequenced material came from PBMCs. The origin of this receptor is an older woman in good health and CMV-seropositive. The gene calls are TRBV10-3 and TRBJ1-4; D is possibly TRBD1 (6 bases). The CDR3 DNA sequence: TGTGCCATCAGTGAGAACAGGGAATCTAATGAAAAACTGTTTTTT. The encoded protein is CAISENRESNEKLFF.